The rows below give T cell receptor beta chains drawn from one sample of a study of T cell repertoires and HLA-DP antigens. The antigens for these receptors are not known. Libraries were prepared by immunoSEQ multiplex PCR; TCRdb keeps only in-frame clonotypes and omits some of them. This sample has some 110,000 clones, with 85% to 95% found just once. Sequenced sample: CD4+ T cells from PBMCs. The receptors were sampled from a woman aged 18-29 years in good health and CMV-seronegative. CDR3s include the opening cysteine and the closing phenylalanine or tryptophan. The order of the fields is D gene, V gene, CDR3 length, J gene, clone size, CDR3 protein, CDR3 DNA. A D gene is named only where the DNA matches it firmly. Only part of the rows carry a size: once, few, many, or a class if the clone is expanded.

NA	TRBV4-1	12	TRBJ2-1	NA	CASTEQGGEQFF	TGCGCCAGCACCGAACAGGGTGGTGAGCAGTTCTTC
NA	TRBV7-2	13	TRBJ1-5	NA	CASSPQVGQPQHF	TGTGCCAGCAGCCCACAGGTGGGGCAGCCCCAGCATTTT
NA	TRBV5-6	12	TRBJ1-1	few	CASSLMNTEAFF	TGTGCCAGCAGCCTCATGAACACTGAAGCTTTCTTT
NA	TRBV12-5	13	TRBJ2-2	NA	CASGSRLAGELFF	TGTGCTAGTGGTTCGCGGCTGGCCGGGGAGCTGTTTTTT
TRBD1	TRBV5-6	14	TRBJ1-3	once	CASRETGGGNTIYF	TGTGCCAGCAGAGAGACAGGGGGAGGAAACACCATATATTTT
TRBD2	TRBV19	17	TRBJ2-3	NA	CASRELAGGGSTDTQYF	TGTGCCAGTAGGGAACTAGCGGGAGGTGGGAGCACAGATACGCAGTATTTT
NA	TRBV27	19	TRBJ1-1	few	CASSLLPTRMGPRQTEAFF	TGTGCCAGCAGTCTGCTCCCGACCAGAATGGGCCCTCGTCAGACTGAAGCTTTCTTT
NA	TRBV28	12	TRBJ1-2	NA	CASSLRRHDYTF	TGTGCCAGCAGTTTAAGGCGACACGACTACACCTTC
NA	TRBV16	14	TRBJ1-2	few	CASSQQRTNYGYTF	TGTGCCAGCAGCCAACAGCGAACTAACTATGGCTACACCTTC
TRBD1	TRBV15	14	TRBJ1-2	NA	CATSRAGTGGGYTF	TGTGCCACCAGCAGGGCCGGGACAGGAGGGGGCTACACCTTC
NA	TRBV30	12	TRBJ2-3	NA	CARETGTDTQYF	TGTGCCAGAGAGACTGGGACAGATACGCAGTATTTT
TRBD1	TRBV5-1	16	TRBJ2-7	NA	CASSLGAGGETYEQYF	TGCGCCAGCAGCTTGGGGGCAGGGGGAGAGACCTACGAGCAGTACTTC
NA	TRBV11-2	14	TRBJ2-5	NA	CASSLAASQETQYF	TGTGCCAGCAGCTTAGCTGCCAGTCAAGAGACCCAGTACTTC
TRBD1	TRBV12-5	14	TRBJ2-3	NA	CASGAGGGTDTQYF	TGTGCTAGTGGGGCAGGGGGCGGGACAGATACGCAGTATTTT
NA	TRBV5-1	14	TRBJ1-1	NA	CASSLLPGVTEAFF	TGCGCCAGCAGCTTGTTACCGGGGGTCACTGAAGCTTTCTTT
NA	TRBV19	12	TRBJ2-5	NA	CASRDYGETQYF	TGTGCCAGTAGGGACTATGGAGAGACCCAGTACTTC
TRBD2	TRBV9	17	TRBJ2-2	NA	CASSVSETSVGAGELFF	TGTGCCAGCAGCGTATCCGAGACTAGCGTAGGGGCCGGGGAGCTGTTTTTT
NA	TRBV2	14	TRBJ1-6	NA	CASSRVTDNSPLHF	TGTGCCAGCAGTAGGGTGACAGACAATTCACCCCTCCACTTT
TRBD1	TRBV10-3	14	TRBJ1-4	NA	CAIRTGVDNEKLFF	TGTGCCATCAGAACAGGGGTTGATAATGAAAAACTGTTTTTT
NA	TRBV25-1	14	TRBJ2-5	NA	CASSDSSAVETQYF	TGTGCCAGCAGTGACTCCAGCGCCGTCGAGACCCAGTACTTC
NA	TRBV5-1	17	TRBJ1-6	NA	CASSLDSTPSYNSPLHF	TGCGCCAGCAGCTTGGATTCTACCCCCTCCTATAATTCACCCCTCCACTTT
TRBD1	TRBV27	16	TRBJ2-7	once	CASSLSSTGGYYEQYF	TGTGCCAGCAGTTTATCGAGCACAGGGGGATATTACGAGCAGTACTTC
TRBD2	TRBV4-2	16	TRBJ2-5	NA	CASSQDDEGTTETQYF	TGTGCCAGCAGCCAAGATGATGAGGGGACTACAGAGACCCAGTACTTC
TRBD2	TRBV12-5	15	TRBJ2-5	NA	CASGFASGGEETQYF	TGTGCTAGTGGTTTCGCTAGCGGGGGGGAAGAGACCCAGTACTTC
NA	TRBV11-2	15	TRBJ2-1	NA	CASSGYRGSNNEQFF	TGTGCCAGCAGTGGATATCGGGGTTCGAACAATGAGCAGTTCTTC
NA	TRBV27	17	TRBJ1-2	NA	CASSLSPLAGPYYGYTF	TGTGCCAGCAGTTTATCGCCCCTGGCAGGGCCCTACTATGGCTACACCTTC
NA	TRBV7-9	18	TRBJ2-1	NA	CASSLATPLGGTRNEQFF	TGTGCCAGCAGCTTAGCAACCCCGTTGGGGGGCACTAGAAATGAGCAGTTCTTC
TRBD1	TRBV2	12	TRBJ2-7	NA	CASSGTGGEQYF	TGTGCCAGCAGCGGGACAGGGGGCGAGCAGTACTTC